One and the same sample provided the 22 T cell receptor beta chains below, sequenced in a study of blood T cell repertoires in COVID-19. Assay used: immunoSEQ multiplex PCR; TCRdb lists only in-frame clones, some missing. The data hold fewer than 120,000 clones, with around 76% observed a single time. Sequenced material: peripheral blood. These receptors were collected from an elderly woman with acute or convalescent COVID-19.

The chain combines TRBV5-1 with TRBJ1-5; 8 nucleotides line up with TRBD1. This CDR3 comprises 15 residues. The V gene end was trimmed by 4 bases and the J gene end by 0 bases; junction bases not matched to a gene: 3. Germline lookup yields CDR1 SGHRS and CDR2 YFSETQ. The CDR3 reads CASSTGQDSNQPQHF. DNA of the CDR3: TGCGCCAGCAGCACGGGACAGGATAGCAATCAGCCCCAGCATTTT.

This clone was recorded at least ten times. The V and J genes are TRBV21-1 and TRBJ1-1. TRBV21-1 is deemed a pseudogene. The CDR3 runs 14 residues. The CDR3 bases are TGTGCCAGCAGCAAGAACGGGGGGAACACTGAAGCTTTCTTT. It specifies CASSKNGGNTEAFF.

This chain uses TRBV18 with TRBJ2-5; a weak D match, TRBD2 (5 bases). The CDR3 runs to 16 residues. Germline CDR1 KGHSH, CDR2 LQKENI. Between the trimmed V and J ends, which lost 4 bases and 4 bases, there was a span of 19 bases. The CDR3 DNA reads as TGTGCCAGCTCACTACAGACCTACAGTGAGGGAGAGACCCAGTACTTC. It translates to CASSLQTYSEGETQYF.

The V call is TRBV5-1, the J call TRBJ2-7; 9 positions match TRBD1. J was trimmed by 5 bases and V by 3 bases; bases with no gene match: 6. In germline, CDR1 is SGHRS, CDR2 YFSETQ. The CDR3 consists of 14 residues. The DNA of the CDR3 is TGCGCCAGCAGCTCACAGGGGGCAAGGAACGAGCAGTACTTC. Translating it yields CASSSQGARNEQYF.

This chain connects TRBV5-1 to TRBJ2-1; 8 bases map to TRBD2. The CDR3 sequence is 15 residues long. V gave up 5 bases and J gave up 3 bases; unmatched junction bases: 7. Germline V gene data show CDR1 as SGHRS and CDR2 as YFSETQ. This chain's CDR3 is CASRQTAGDYNEQFF. CDR3 nucleotides: TGCGCCAGCAGGCAAACAGCGGGAGACTACAATGAGCAGTTCTTC.

The chain joins TRBV11-2 to TRBJ1-4; D unclear. Trimming pared 5 bases from V and 7 bases from J, leaving 14 bases between. The length of the CDR3 is 14 residues. Germline V gene data show CDR1 as SGHAT and CDR2 as FQNNGV. CDR3 protein: CASSNWERSEKLFF. Written as DNA, the CDR3 is TGTGCCAGCAGCAACTGGGAGAGGAGTGAAAAACTGTTTTTT.

The J gene is TRBJ1-6, the V gene TRBV15, with TRBD1 matching over 10 bases. The V segment lost 3 bases and the J segment 9 bases; nucleotides outside the gene matches: 2. Germline V gene data show CDR1 as LNHNV and CDR2 as YYDKDF (reference sequence). The CDR3 is 14 amino acids. CDR3 sequence: CATSRGQGSSPLHF. Here the CDR3 DNA reads TGTGCCACCAGCAGGGGACAGGGGAGTTCACCCCTCCACTTT.

This clone has a handful of counts. This sequence joins TRBV6-1 and TRBJ1-5, with TRBD1 matching over 7 bases. The germline CDR1 and CDR2 sequences are MNHNS and SASEGT. V shed 4 bases and J 0 bases; nucleotides not matched to a gene: 6. The CDR3 length is 16 residues. The CDR3: CASSVGQVNSNQPQHF. The CDR3 region has the DNA TGTGCCAGCAGTGTCGGACAGGTTAATAGCAATCAGCCCCAGCATTTT.

V and J are TRBV4-3 and TRBJ1-3, with 8 bases aligning to TRBD1. The CDR3 contains 16 residues. The V segment lost 3 bases and the J segment 2 bases; nucleotides outside the gene matches: 6. The germline CDR1 and CDR2 sequences are LGHNA and YSLEER. The CDR3 here is CASSHFGQGTGNTIYF. The CDR3 DNA reads as TGCGCCAGCAGCCACTTCGGACAGGGCACTGGAAACACCATATATTTT.

The chain employs TRBV27 and TRBJ1-2, with 9 bases aligning to TRBD1. CDR3 size: 14 residues. Germline-derived CDR1 and CDR2 are MNHEY and SMNVEV (reference sequence). V dropped 5 bases and J dropped 8; count of bases not matched to a gene: 9. CDR3 DNA: TGTGCCAGCAGTCGTGACAGGGGGGAGGGCGGCTACACCTTC. Translating gives CASSRDRGEGGYTF.

The rearrangement links TRBV30 to TRBJ1-5; D ambiguous. The germline gives CDR1 GTSNPN, CDR2 SVGIG (reference sequence). V lost 2 bases and J 4 bases, leaving 9 bases between the germline ends. CDR3 length equals 13 residues. CDR3 in amino acids: CAWSTQDNQPQHF. In nucleotides, the CDR3 is TGTGCCTGGAGTACTCAGGATAATCAGCCCCAGCATTTT.

The chain has TRBV3-1 (or the pseudogene TRBV3-2) and TRBJ2-2, with 7 bases matching TRBD1. Unmatched junction bases numbered 11, after V lost 3 bases and J lost 4 bases. The CDR3 consists of 17 residues. Per germline, CDR1 LGHDT and CDR2 YNNKEL (reference sequence). CDR3 region: CASSHPRSTGLTGELFF. In DNA form, the CDR3 reads TGTGCCAGCAGCCACCCACGATCGACAGGGCTCACCGGGGAGCTGTTTTTT.

The rearrangement links TRBV7-9 to TRBJ2-1; D unresolved. Germline CDR1 and CDR2: SEHNR and FQNEAQ (reference sequence). Trimming removed 1 base at V and 4 bases at J, with 8 bases between. This CDR3 is 14 amino acids long. The CDR3 DNA reads TGTGCCAGCAGCTTAGTGTCGGTTTACAATGAGCAGTTCTTC. The encoded protein is CASSLVSVYNEQFF.

This clone was detected a few times. The same CDR3 also results from other DNA sequences found in this sample. The chain couples TRBV30 to TRBJ2-7; 10 nucleotides agree with TRBD2. Germline lookup yields CDR1 GTSNPN and CDR2 SVGIG (reference sequence). The ends lost 4 bases at V and 4 bases at J; junction bases unmatched: 4. The CDR3 covers 13 residues. The CDR3 here is CAWTLAGTYEQYF. CDR3 in DNA: TGTGCCTGGACACTAGCGGGAACGTACGAGCAGTACTTC.

This clone has only one observation. The chain has TRBV5-4 and TRBJ2-3; perhaps TRBD1 as D (6 bases). The germline V gene has CDR1 SGHNT and CDR2 YYREEE (reference sequence). The CDR3 covers 16 residues. V gave up 0 bases and J gave up 2 bases, with 13 bases separating them. The chain's CDR3 is CASSLGGPRDTDTQYF. The CDR3 DNA follows: TGTGCCAGCAGCTTGGGGGGGCCTCGGGACACAGATACGCAGTATTTT.

The chain has TRBV18 and TRBJ1-2, with TRBD1 identical over 7 bases. The CDR3 length is 16 residues. In germline, CDR1 is KGHSH, CDR2 LQKENI. Unmatched junction bases numbered 14, after V lost 4 bases and J lost 6 bases. This CDR3 is CASSQRSGTELDGYTF. The CDR3 DNA follows: TGTGCCAGCTCACAAAGATCCGGGACAGAACTCGATGGCTACACCTTC.

The V and J genes are TRBV6-5 and TRBJ1-3; 7 bases are shared with TRBD1. CDR3 length: 13 residues. V dropped 10 bases and J dropped 6; count of bases not matched to a gene: 9. CDR1 MNHEY and CDR2 SVGAGI come from the germline V gene. CDR3 sequence reads: CATATGLQNTIYF. The CDR3 coding sequence is TGTGCCACCGCGACAGGGTTGCAAAACACCATATATTTT.

The CDR3 DNA reads TGTGCCAGCAGTTACTCAGAGGGAGATGTCGCCGAGCAGTACTTC. The encoded protein is CASSYSEGDVAEQYF. The chain recombines TRBV6-6 with TRBJ2-7; tentative D call: TRBD2 (5 bases). The CDR3 runs to 15 residues. The germline V gene encodes CDR1 MNHNY and CDR2 SVGAGI (reference sequence). Trimming removed 0 bases from V and 6 bases from J, with 15 bases in between.

This chain connects TRBV7-9 to TRBJ2-3; unclear D gene. Trimming removed 1 base at V and 6 bases at J, with 11 bases between. The CDR3 is 14 amino acids. Germline V lookup: CDR1 SEHNR, CDR2 FQNEAQ (reference sequence). The CDR3 nucleotides read TGTGCCAGCAGCTTAGATGCTCCCCGGGATACGCAGTATTTT. It encodes CASSLDAPRDTQYF. Complete variable domain (other parts from reference TRBV7-9 and TRBJ2-3): DTGVSQNPRHKITKRGQNVTFRCDPISEHNRLYWYRQTLGQGPEFLTYFQNEAQLEKSRLLSDRFSAERPKGSFSTLEIQRTEQGDSAMYLCASSLDAPRDTQYFGPGTRLTVL.

In its sample, this clone was seen many times. The rearrangement links TRBV6-2 or TRBV6-3 to TRBJ2-7; D not certain. The V and J ends lost 2 bases and 7 bases respectively, with 12 bases between them. Per germline, CDR1 MNHEY and CDR2 SVGEGT. The length of the CDR3 is 13 residues. The CDR3 loop reads CASSYVTAGEQYF. CDR3 bases: TGTGCCAGCAGTTACGTAACTGCTGGTGAGCAGTACTTC.

The V call is TRBV3-1 (or the pseudogene TRBV3-2), the J call TRBJ2-1; TRBD1 agrees at 7 bases. The CDR3 runs 14 residues. Germline CDR1 LGHDT, CDR2 YNNKEL (reference sequence). V was pared by 6 bases and J by 7 bases, with 9 bases of the junction left unmatched. CDR3 region: CASRPRQGENEQFF. CDR3 nucleotides: TGTGCCAGCAGACCAAGACAGGGTGAAAATGAGCAGTTCTTC.

The chain employs TRBV6-5 and TRBJ2-3; TRBD1 might be the D (7 bases). CDR1 and CDR2 (germline): MNHEY, SVGAGI. This CDR3 has 13 amino acids. Trimming took off 9 bases at V and 2 bases at J, with 12 bases between the two ends. CDR3 nucleotides: TGTGCCAGTCAGGGGGGACACACAGATACGCAGTATTTT. It yields the protein CASQGGHTDTQYF.